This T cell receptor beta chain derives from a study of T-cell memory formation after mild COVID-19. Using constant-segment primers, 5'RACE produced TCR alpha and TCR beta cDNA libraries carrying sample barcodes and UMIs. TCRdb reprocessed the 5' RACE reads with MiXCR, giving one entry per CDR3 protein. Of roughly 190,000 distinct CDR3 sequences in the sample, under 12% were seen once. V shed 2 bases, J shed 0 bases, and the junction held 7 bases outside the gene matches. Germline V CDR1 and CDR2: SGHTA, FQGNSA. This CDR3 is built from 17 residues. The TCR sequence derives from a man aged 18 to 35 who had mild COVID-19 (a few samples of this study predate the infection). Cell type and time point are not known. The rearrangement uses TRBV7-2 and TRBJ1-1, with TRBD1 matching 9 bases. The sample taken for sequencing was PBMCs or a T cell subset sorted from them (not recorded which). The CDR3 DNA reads TGTGCCAGCAGCTTAACCGGGACAGGGCGCATGAACACTGAAGCTTTCTTT. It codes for CASSLTGTGRMNTEAFF.